This T cell receptor beta chain was obtained from a study of neurological immune-mediated disorders. The germline V gene has CDR1 DFQATT and CDR2 SNEGSKA (reference sequence). The CDR3 consists of 14 residues. The unsorted libraries were generated from a total of 2 million PBMCs, which had been stored in RNAlater at -80 C. 5'RACE generated cDNA with 10-nucleotide random UMIs. The output of every sequencing run exceeded 170 million TCR-beta sequences, derived from 15-18 subjects. One entry per CDR3 protein, called by TCRdb with MiXCR from the 5' RACE reads. Of around 53,000 distinct CDR3 sequences in the sample, roughly 4.4% are singletons; the top ten hold 2.5% to 3%. This clonotype has ten or more counts. The antigen is not known. Study-level results: The absence of any CDR3 amino acid sequence shared by expanded clones across subjects suggests that repertoires were private in all groups.

Sample: PBMCs. This sequence joins TRBV20-1 and TRBJ2-1; 10 bases align to TRBD2. The clonotype originates from a man aged 50 to 59 with multiple sclerosis. This CDR3 reads CSPSLAGGYNEQFF. The CDR3 DNA sequence: TGCAGCCCCTCTTTAGCGGGAGGTTACAATGAGCAGTTCTTC.